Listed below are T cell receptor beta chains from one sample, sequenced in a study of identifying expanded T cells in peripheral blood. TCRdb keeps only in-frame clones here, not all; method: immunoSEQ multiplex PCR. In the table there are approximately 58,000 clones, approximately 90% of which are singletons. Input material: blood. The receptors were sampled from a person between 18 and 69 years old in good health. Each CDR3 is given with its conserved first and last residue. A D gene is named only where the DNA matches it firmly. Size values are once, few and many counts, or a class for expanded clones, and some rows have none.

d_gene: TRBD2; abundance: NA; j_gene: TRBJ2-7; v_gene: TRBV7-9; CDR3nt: TGTGCCAGCAGCTTAGCCACTAGCGGGGGTTTTTACGAGCAGTACTTC; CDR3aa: CASSLATSGGFYEQYF
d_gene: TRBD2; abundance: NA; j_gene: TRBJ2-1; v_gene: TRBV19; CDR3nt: TGTGCCAGTAGCCTAGCGGGAGAGTGGGAGCAGTTCTTC; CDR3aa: CASSLAGEWEQFF
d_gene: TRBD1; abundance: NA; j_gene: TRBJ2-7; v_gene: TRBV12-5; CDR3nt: TGTGCTAGTGGCACCGGGACAGGGGCCTACGAGCAGTACTTC; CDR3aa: CASGTGTGAYEQYF
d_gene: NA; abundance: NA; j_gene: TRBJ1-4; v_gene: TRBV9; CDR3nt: TGTGCCAGCAGCGTAGGGGGTCAGGCTAATGAAAAACTGTTTTTT; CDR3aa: CASSVGGQANEKLFF
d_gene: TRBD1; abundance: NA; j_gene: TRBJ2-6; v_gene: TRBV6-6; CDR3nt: TGTGCCAGCAGTAAAAGGGGACAGGGGGCCAACGTCCTGACTTTC; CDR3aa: CASSKRGQGANVLTF
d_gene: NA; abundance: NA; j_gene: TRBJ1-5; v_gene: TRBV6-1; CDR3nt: TGTGCCAGCAGTGAACTCCACTTTAGCAATCAGCCCCAGCATTTT; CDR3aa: CASSELHFSNQPQHF
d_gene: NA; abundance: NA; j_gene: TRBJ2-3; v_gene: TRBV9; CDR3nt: TGTGCCAGCAGCACACGGGTCACAGATACGCAGTATTTT; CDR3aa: CASSTRVTDTQYF
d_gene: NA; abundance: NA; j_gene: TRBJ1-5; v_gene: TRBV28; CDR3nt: TGTGCCAGCAGGTCAGTACGGAGCAATCAGCCCCAGCATTTT; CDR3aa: CASRSVRSNQPQHF
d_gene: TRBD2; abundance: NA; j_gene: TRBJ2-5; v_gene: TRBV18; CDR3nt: TGTGCCAGCTCCCTGACTAGCGGGTTCGAAAAGACCCAGTACTTC; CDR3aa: CASSLTSGFEKTQYF
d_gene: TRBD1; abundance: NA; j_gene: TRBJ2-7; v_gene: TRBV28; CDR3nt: TGTGCCAGCAGTTTCGCCGGGACAGCCTACGAGCAGTACTTC; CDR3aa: CASSFAGTAYEQYF
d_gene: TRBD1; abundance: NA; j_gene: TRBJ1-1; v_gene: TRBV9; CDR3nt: TGTGCCAGCAGCGTAGGGGTACAGGGGAGCGCTTTCTTT; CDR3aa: CASSVGVQGSAFF
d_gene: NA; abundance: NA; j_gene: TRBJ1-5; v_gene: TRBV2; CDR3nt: TGTGCCAGCAGTGAATGGGTCTCCCCAGGGGCAACAGGCAATCAGCCCCAGCATTTT; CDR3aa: CASSEWVSPGATGNQPQHF
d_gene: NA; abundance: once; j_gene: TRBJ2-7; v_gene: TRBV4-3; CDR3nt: TGCGCCAGCAGCTGGGGGGGCGGATCCTACGAGCAGTACTTC; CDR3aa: CASSWGGGSYEQYF
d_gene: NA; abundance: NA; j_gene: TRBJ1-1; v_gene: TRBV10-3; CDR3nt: TGTGCCATCAGTGAGTCAGGACTGAAAGGACGAACTGAAGCTTTCTTT; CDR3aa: CAISESGLKGRTEAFF
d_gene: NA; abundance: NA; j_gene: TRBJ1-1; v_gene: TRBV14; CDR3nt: TGTGCCAGCAGCCAAGTCCCCCTAGGGAACACTGAAGCTTTCTTT; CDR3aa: CASSQVPLGNTEAFF
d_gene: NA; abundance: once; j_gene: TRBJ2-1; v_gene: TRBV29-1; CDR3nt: TGCAGCGGGACTATCGGTAACTTTGAGCAGTTCTTC; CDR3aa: CSGTIGNFEQFF
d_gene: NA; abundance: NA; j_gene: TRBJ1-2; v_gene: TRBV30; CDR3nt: TGTGCCTCTCAGGCTAACTATGGCTACACCTTC; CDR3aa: CASQANYGYTF
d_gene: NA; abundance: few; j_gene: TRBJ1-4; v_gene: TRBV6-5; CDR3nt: TGTGCCAGCAGTTACTCGGAGTCGGGAGGTGAAAAACTGTTTTTT; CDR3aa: CASSYSESGGEKLFF
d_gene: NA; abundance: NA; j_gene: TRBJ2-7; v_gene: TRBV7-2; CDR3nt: TGTGCCAGCAGCCCAATAGGGGGGAGACAGGGCGACGAGCAGTACTTC; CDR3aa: CASSPIGGRQGDEQYF
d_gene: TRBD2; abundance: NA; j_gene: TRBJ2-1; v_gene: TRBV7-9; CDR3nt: TGTGCCAGCAGCCGATCCGGGACTAGCGGATACAATGAGCAGTTCTTC; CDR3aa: CASSRSGTSGYNEQFF
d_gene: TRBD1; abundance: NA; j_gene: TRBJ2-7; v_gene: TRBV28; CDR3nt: TGTGCCAGCAGACTGGGACAGACCTACGAGCAGTACTTC; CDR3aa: CASRLGQTYEQYF
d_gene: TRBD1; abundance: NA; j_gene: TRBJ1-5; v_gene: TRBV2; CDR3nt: TGTGCCAGCAGTGCGGACAGGGGGGATCAGCCCCAGCATTTT; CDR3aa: CASSADRGDQPQHF
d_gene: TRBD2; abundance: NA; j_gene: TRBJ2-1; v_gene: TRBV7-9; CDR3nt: TGTGCCAGCAGCTTGGGACTAGCGGGGACCGACGTCAATGAGCAGTTCTTC; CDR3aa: CASSLGLAGTDVNEQFF
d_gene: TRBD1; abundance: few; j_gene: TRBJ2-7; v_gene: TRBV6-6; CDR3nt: TGTGCCAGCAGTTACTATGGGACAGGGGGCTACGAGCAGTACTTC; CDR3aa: CASSYYGTGGYEQYF
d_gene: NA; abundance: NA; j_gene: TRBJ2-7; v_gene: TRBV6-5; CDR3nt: TGTGCCAGCAGTTATTTGCCCGGGGACTACGAGCAGTACTTC; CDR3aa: CASSYLPGDYEQYF
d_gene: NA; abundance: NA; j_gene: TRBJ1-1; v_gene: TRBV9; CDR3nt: TGTGCCAGCAGCCCGGATCTTCAAGGGGGCACTGAAGCTTTCTTT; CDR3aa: CASSPDLQGGTEAFF
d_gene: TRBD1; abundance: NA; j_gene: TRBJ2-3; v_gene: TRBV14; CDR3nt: TGTGCCAGCAGCCAAATAGGACAGGGTAAGGGGGCCGATACGCAGTATTTT; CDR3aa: CASSQIGQGKGADTQYF
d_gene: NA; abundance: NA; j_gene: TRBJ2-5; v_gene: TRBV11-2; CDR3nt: TGTGCCAGCAGCCAACAGGGTATCAGTTTGGAGACCCAGTACTTC; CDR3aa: CASSQQGISLETQYF
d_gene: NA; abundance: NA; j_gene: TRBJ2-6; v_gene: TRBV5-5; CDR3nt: TGTGCCAGCAGCTTGGAGCCTACGGGGTCTGGGGCCAACGTCCTGACTTTC; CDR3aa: CASSLEPTGSGANVLTF
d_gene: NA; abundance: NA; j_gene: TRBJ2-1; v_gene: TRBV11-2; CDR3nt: TGTGCCAGCAGCTTAGGACTAAGCCACAATGAGCAGTTCTTC; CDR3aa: CASSLGLSHNEQFF
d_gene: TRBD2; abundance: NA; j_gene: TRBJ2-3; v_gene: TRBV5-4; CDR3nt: TGTGCCAGCAGCCGTGGACTAGCGGGAGGGGGAGATACGCAGTATTTT; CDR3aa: CASSRGLAGGGDTQYF
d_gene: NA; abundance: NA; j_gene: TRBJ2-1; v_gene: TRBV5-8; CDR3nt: TGTGCCAGCAGTCTCGGAGGGCGCAGGTGGAATGAGCAGTTCTTC; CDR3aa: CASSLGGRRWNEQFF
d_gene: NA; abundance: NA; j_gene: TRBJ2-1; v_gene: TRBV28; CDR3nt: TGTGCCAGCACTGGACACGGAACCTACAATGAGCAGTTCTTC; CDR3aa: CASTGHGTYNEQFF
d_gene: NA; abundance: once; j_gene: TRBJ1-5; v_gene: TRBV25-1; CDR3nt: TGTGCCAGCAGTGGGACAGTGTATAGCAATCAGCCCCAGCATTTT; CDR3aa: CASSGTVYSNQPQHF
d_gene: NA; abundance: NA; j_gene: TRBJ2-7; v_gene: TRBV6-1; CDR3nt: TGTGCCAGCAGTGAGGGGAGGTTTTTATCCTACGAGCAGTACTTC; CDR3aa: CASSEGRFLSYEQYF
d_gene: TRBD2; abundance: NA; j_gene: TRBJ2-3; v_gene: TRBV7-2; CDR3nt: TGTGCCAGCAGCGTTCTGGCTAGCGGGGGGCCTATCCGGTCAGATACGCAGTATTTT; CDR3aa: CASSVLASGGPIRSDTQYF
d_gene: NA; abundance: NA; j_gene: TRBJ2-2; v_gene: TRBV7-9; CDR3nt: TGTGCCAGCAGCTCTAATACCGGGGAGCTGTTTTTT; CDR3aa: CASSSNTGELFF
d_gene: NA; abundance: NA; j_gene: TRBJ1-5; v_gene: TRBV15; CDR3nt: TGTGCCACCAGCAGAGTTGCAAATCAGCCCCAGCATTTT; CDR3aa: CATSRVANQPQHF
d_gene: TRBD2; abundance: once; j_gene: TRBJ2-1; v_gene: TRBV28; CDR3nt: TGTGCCACCGGACTAGGTACCATCAATGAGCAGTTCTTC; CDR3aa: CATGLGTINEQFF
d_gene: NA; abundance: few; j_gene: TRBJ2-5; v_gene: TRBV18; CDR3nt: TGTGCCAGCTCACCACCGTCCGCGGCTCAAGAGACCCAGTACTTC; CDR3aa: CASSPPSAAQETQYF
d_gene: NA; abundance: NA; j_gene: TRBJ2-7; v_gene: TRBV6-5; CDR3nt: TGTGCCAGCAGTTACGATGGAAGCTCCTACGAGCAGTACTTC; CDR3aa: CASSYDGSSYEQYF
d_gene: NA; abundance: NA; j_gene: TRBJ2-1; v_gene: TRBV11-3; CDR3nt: TGTGCCAGCAGCTCCGAAACGAACCGGCCCTTCAGTTACAATGAGCAGTTCTTC; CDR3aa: CASSSETNRPFSYNEQFF
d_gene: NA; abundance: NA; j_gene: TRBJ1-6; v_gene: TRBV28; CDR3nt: TGTGCCAGCAGTTCGAAGGACGTCCTACGGTCTTCACCCCTCCACTTT; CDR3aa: CASSSKDVLRSSPLHF
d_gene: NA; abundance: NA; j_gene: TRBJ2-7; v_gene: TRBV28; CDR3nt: TGTGCCAGCAGTTTCGGAGGGGTGGACGAGCAGTACTTC; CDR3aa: CASSFGGVDEQYF
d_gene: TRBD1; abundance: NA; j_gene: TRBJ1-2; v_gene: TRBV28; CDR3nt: TGTGCCAGCAGTTTATGGACAGGGGGTACGTACTATGGCTACACCTTC; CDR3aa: CASSLWTGGTYYGYTF
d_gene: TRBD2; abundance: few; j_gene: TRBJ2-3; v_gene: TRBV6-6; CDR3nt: TGTGCCAGCAGTTACTTAGTGGGAGGGCCTGAAGATACGCAGTATTTT; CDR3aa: CASSYLVGGPEDTQYF
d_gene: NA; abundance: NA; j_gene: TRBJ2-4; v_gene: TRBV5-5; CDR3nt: TGTGCCAGCAGCTTGCCAGGGATGAGCATTCAGTACTTC; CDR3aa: CASSLPGMSIQYF
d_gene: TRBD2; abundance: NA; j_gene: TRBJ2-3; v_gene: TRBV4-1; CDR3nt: TGCGCCAGTCGTAGCGGGGGGAACACAGATACGCAGTATTTT; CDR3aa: CASRSGGNTDTQYF
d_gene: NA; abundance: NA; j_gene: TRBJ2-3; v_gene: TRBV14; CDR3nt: TGTGCCAGCAGCCCACTAGCAGCAGATACGCAGTATTTT; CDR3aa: CASSPLAADTQYF
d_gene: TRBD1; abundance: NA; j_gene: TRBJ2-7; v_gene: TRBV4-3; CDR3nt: TGCGCCAGCAGCCACGACAGGGGGCGAGAGCAGTACTTC; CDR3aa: CASSHDRGREQYF
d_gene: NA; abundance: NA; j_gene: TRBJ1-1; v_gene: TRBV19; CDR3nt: TGTGCCAGTAGTATGACAGAGAACACTGAAGCTTTCTTT; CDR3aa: CASSMTENTEAFF
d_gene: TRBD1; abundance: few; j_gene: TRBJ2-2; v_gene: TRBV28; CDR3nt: TGTGCCAGCAGTTTAGACAAAGGCGGGACAGGGCTGACCGGGGAGCTGTTTTTT; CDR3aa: CASSLDKGGTGLTGELFF
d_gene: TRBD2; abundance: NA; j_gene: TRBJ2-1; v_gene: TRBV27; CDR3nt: TGTGCCAGCAATCGTGGGGCGGGAGGCGGGTCCAATGAGCAGTTCTTC; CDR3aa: CASNRGAGGGSNEQFF